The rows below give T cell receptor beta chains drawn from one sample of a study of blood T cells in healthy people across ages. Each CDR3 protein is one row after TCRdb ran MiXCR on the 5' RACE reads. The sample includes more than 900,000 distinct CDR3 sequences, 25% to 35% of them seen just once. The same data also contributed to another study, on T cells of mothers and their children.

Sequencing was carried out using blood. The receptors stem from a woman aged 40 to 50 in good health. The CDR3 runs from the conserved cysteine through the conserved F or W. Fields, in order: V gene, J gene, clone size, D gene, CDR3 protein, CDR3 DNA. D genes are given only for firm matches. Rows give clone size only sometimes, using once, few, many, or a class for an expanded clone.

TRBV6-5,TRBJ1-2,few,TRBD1,CASAQGSQGYTF,TGTGCCAGTGCACAGGGGTCTCAGGGCTACACCTTC
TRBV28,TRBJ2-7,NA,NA,CASSLSYVTYEQYF,TGTGCCAGCAGTTTGAGCTATGTAACCTACGAGCAGTACTTC
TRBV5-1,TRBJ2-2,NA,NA,CASIWGFPNTGELFF,TGCGCCAGCATCTGGGGATTCCCGAACACCGGGGAGCTGTTTTTT
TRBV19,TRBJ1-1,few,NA,CASIGAGLGRTEAFF,TGTGCCAGTATCGGGGCCGGCCTGGGTAGAACTGAAGCTTTCTTT
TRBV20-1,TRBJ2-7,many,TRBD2,CSARDGVAGYEQYF,TGCAGTGCTAGAGATGGGGTAGCGGGGTATGAGCAGTACTTC
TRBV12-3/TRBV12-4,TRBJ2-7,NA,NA,CASSPIGGGEQYF,TGTGCCAGCAGTCCCATAGGGGGTGGCGAGCAGTACTTC
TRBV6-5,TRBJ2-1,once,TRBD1,CASSYRGQGYNEQFF,TGTGCCAGCAGTTACAGGGGACAGGGTTACAATGAGCAGTTCTTC
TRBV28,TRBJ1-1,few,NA,CATLASSDTEAFF,TGTGCCACCTTGGCCTCATCGGACACTGAAGCTTTCTTT
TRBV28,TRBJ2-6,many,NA,CASTSGSSGANVLTF,TGTGCCAGCACCTCCGGGAGCTCTGGGGCCAACGTCCTGACTTTC
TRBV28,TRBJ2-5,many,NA,CASRPWTSQETQYF,TGTGCCAGCAGGCCGTGGACCTCCCAAGAGACCCAGTACTTC
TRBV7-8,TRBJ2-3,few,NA,CASSPRRGGAGDTQYF,TGTGCCAGCAGCCCCCGTCGAGGGGGGGCGGGAGATACGCAGTATTTT
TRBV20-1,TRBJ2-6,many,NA,CSARILRSGANVLTF,TGCAGTGCTAGAATTTTGCGCTCTGGGGCCAACGTCCTGACTTTC
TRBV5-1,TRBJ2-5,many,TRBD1,CASRPNGQGQLQETQYF,TGCGCCAGTCGTCCTAACGGACAGGGCCAGCTCCAAGAGACCCAGTACTTC
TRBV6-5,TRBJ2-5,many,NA,CASSDSSREETQYF,TGTGCCAGCAGTGACTCCTCCAGAGAAGAGACCCAGTACTTC
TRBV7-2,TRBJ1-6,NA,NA,CASSRGQDNSPLHF,TGTGCCAGCAGTCGAGGGCAGGATAATTCACCCCTCCACTTT
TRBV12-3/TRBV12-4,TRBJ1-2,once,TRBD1,CASSLVTGQGAFIGYTF,TGTGCCAGCAGTTTAGTAACGGGACAGGGGGCTTTTATCGGCTACACCTTC
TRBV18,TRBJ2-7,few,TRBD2,CASSPLIAGGSYEQYF,TGTGCCAGCTCACCACTAATAGCGGGGGGGTCCTACGAGCAGTACTTC
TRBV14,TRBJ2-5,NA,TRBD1,CASSLTWVGQGRETQYF,TGTGCCAGCAGCCTGACTTGGGTCGGACAGGGGAGGGAGACCCAGTACTTC
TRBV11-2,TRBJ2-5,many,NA,CASGKGNQETQYF,TGTGCCAGCGGTAAGGGGAACCAAGAGACCCAGTACTTC
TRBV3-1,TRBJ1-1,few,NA,CASSQLATPTEAFF,TGTGCCAGCAGCCAACTCGCCACTCCCACTGAAGCTTTCTTT
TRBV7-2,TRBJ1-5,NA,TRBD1,CASTPDRDQPQHF,TGTGCCAGCACCCCGGACAGGGATCAGCCCCAGCATTTT
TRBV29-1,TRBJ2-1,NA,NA,CSAEGRDSEQFF,TGCAGCGCCGAGGGCAGGGATAGTGAGCAGTTCTTC
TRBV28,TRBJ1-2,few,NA,CASSLGQALNGYTF,TGTGCCAGCAGTTTAGGGCAGGCTTTGAATGGCTACACCTTC
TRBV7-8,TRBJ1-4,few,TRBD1,CASSFGRTGQGYEKLFF,TGTGCCAGCAGCTTCGGGCGGACGGGACAGGGGTATGAAAAACTGTTTTTT
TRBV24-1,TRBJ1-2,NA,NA,CATSDLEGNYGYTF,TGTGCCACCAGTGATTTGGAGGGAAACTATGGCTACACCTTC
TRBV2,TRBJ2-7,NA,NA,CASGSGLSYEQYF,TGTGCCAGCGGATCCGGACTCTCCTACGAGCAGTACTTC
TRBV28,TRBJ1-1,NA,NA,CASSRDSLMNTEAFF,TGTGCCAGCAGTAGGGACTCCCTAATGAACACTGAAGCTTTCTTT